One and the same sample provided the 26 T cell receptor beta chains below, sequenced in a study of early T cells in non-severe SARS-CoV-2 infection (TCRdb year 2021). Receptor libraries were prepared by 5' RACE. TCRdb records NextSeq 500 as the sequencer. TCRdb cleaned the public reads at Q25 with fastp, built clones with MiXCR and kept in-frame beta chains. Rows are combined by CDR3 protein, so each entry shows the most common genes and DNA. The sample table holds more than 85,000 distinct CDR3 sequences, of which 15% to 20% were seen once. The leading ten clones occupy roughly 1.3% of the sample. Specimen: whole blood. The receptors originated from an adult who was a healthcare worker with PCR-confirmed SARS-CoV-2 infection or an uninfected control (not recorded which).

The table lists this clonotype with many counts. The J gene is TRBJ1-2, the V gene TRBV28; 7 nucleotides line up with TRBD1. Germline trimming cut 6 bases from V and 2 bases from J; bases unmatched to any gene: 9. Germline V lookup: CDR1 MDHEN, CDR2 SYDVKM. The CDR3 has 15 residues. The DNA for the CDR3 is TGTGCCAGCAGAATAAGAGGAGGGGGCAACTATGGCTACACCTTC. This gives the protein CASRIRGGGNYGYTF.

This clonotype was seen more than once but under ten times. V usage is TRBV29-1 and J usage is TRBJ2-1, with D unclear. V was pared by 5 bases and J by 8 bases, with 13 bases between. From germline, CDR1 is SQVTM and CDR2 ANQGSEA. The CDR3 runs 12 residues. In DNA, the CDR3 is TGCAGCGTTATAAAAGGAACGGATGAGCAGTTCTTC. This encodes CSVIKGTDEQFF.

A few counts support this clonotype. This chain joins TRBV5-1 and TRBJ2-1, with 13 bases fitting TRBD2. The CDR3 runs to 15 residues. Germline values: CDR1 SGHRS, CDR2 YFSETQ. The ends lost 4 bases at V and 8 bases at J; junction bases unmatched: 6. The CDR3 DNA sequence: TGCGCCAGCAGCAGGACTAGCGGGAGCAGGGATGAGCAGTTCTTC. Translating gives CASSRTSGSRDEQFF.

V gene TRBV6-5 combines with J gene TRBJ2-2; D may be TRBD1 (6 bases). The CDR3 extends over 14 amino acids. Germline V lookup: CDR1 MNHEY, CDR2 SVGAGI. V was cut by 8 bases and J by 1 base, with 11 bases left in between. The CDR3: CASQSGQNTGELFF. In nucleotides, the CDR3 is TGTGCCAGCCAATCGGGACAGAACACCGGGGAGCTGTTTTTT.

This chain joins TRBV25-1 and TRBJ1-1; D gene ambiguous. Trimming left V 3 bases short and J 10 bases short, with 15 bases between. Germline CDR1 MGHDK, CDR2 SYGVNS. The length of the CDR3 is 13 residues. For the CDR3, the DNA is TGTGCCAGCAGTGATCATGGGTTTGCTCGAGCTTTCTTT. Translation: CASSDHGFARAFF.

This clonotype was seen ten or more times. The genes are TRBV11-2 and TRBJ1-4; the match to TRBD1 covers 7 bases. Germline assignment: CDR1 SGHAT and CDR2 FQNNGV. V lost 1 base, J lost 4 bases, and 3 bases stayed unmatched. This CDR3 is 15 amino acids long. The CDR3 here is CASSLGDRDNEKLFF. CDR3 DNA: TGTGCCAGCAGCTTAGGCGACAGGGATAATGAAAAACTGTTTTTT.

This clonotype was counted a few times. The chain uses TRBV6-6 and TRBJ1-2; D remains ambiguous. V was cut by 0 bases and J by 7 bases, with 15 bases left in between. The CDR3 runs to 15 residues. The germline V gene encodes CDR1 MNHNY and CDR2 SVGAGI (reference sequence). The CDR3 DNA sequence: TGTGCCAGCAGTTACTCGATTGGGAGGGATGCTGGCTACACCTTC. Residues: CASSYSIGRDAGYTF.

V gene TRBV20-1 combines with J gene TRBJ2-1; 10 bases map to TRBD1. V lost 0 bases and J lost 8; bases outside the gene matches: 13. The CDR3 totals 17 residues. Germline V CDR1 and CDR2: DFQATT, SNEGSKA (reference sequence). The CDR3: CSARDPGVDRGRDEQFF. In DNA form, the CDR3 reads TGCAGTGCTAGAGATCCGGGGGTCGACAGGGGGCGCGATGAGCAGTTCTTC.

The V gene is TRBV21-1, the J gene TRBJ2-7. TRBV21-1 represents a pseudogene. This CDR3 contains 11 residues. CDR3 nucleotides: TGTGCCAGCAGCAAAGGGGGCGAGCAGTACTTC. Protein sequence: CASSKGGEQYF.

This clonotype was seen only once. One end of the junction is discordant with germline, which a read error may explain. V is TRBV20-1 and J is TRBJ1-3, with D uncertain. CDR3 length: 12 amino acids. Per the germline V gene, CDR1 is DFQATT and CDR2 is SNEGSKA (reference sequence). DNA for the CDR3: TGCAGTGCCCTCAACTCTGGAAACACCACATATTTT. Translated: CSALNSGNTTYF.

This clonotype was counted only a few times. The chain carries TRBV7-2 and TRBJ2-3, with 13 bases that match TRBD2. This CDR3 is built from 17 residues. CDR1 and CDR2 from the germline V gene are SGHTA and FQGNSA. V lost 6 bases to trimming and J lost 0 bases; unmatched junction nucleotides: 6. CDR3 sequence (DNA): TGTGCCAGCAGTCGGACTAGCGGGGGAACTAGCACAGATACGCAGTATTTT. Residues: CASSRTSGGTSTDTQYF.

This chain joins TRBV6-2 or TRBV6-3 and TRBJ2-3; possibly TRBD2 for D (6 bases). The germline V and J ends were trimmed by 8 bases and 0 bases, with 9 bases remaining between them. There are 13 residues in the CDR3. Per germline, CDR1 MNHEY and CDR2 SVGEGT. The CDR3 sequence: CASGGYSTDTQYF. In DNA, the CDR3 is TGTGCCAGCGGGGGGTATAGCACAGATACGCAGTATTTT.

Only one count was recorded for this clonotype. The gene calls are TRBV7-2 and TRBJ1-4; D is ambiguous. V dropped 1 base and J dropped 5 bases, with 8 bases sitting between them. From germline, CDR1 is SGHTA and CDR2 FQGNSA. The CDR3 extends over 14 amino acids. CDR3 loop: CASSLEGRNEKLFF. CDR3 DNA: TGTGCCAGCAGCTTAGAAGGACGGAATGAAAAACTGTTTTTT.

The table lists this clonotype with many counts. This rearrangement joins TRBV6-1 to TRBJ1-5; TRBD1 agrees at 7 bases. Germline values: CDR1 MNHNS, CDR2 SASEGT. The CDR3 consists of 14 residues. V shed 7 bases and J 4 bases; nucleotides not matched to a gene: 7. This CDR3 reads CASTELTGNQPQHF. Written as DNA, the CDR3 is TGTGCCAGCACCGAATTGACAGGGAATCAGCCCCAGCATTTT.

The V and J genes are TRBV7-8 and TRBJ2-3; D not resolved. V was clipped by 4 bases and J by 11 bases, with 13 bases between them. The CDR3 totals 12 residues. Germline lookup yields CDR1 SGHVS and CDR2 FQNEAQ. CDR3 nucleotides: TGTGCCAGCAGCTCCTGGACCTATATGCAGTATTTT. This translates into CASSSWTYMQYF.

The sample holds a few counts of this clonotype. V and J are TRBV7-2 and TRBJ2-7, with D perhaps matching TRBD1 (5 bases). The germline V gene encodes CDR1 SGHTA and CDR2 FQGNSA. The CDR3 runs 13 residues. V shed 3 bases and J shed 1 base, with 7 bases lying between them. The CDR3 region is CASSFRGSYEQYF. DNA for the CDR3: TGTGCCAGCAGCTTTAGGGGTTCCTACGAGCAGTACTTC.

This clonotype was seen ten or more times. The chain links TRBV20-1 to TRBJ1-1; D gene unclear. Trimming cost V 0 bases and J 0 bases, with 8 bases left between them. The CDR3 is made up of 14 amino acids. CDR1 and CDR2 from the germline V gene are DFQATT and SNEGSKA (reference sequence). The CDR3 here is CSARDAGLNTEAFF. CDR3 DNA: TGCAGTGCTAGAGATGCCGGACTGAACACTGAAGCTTTCTTT.

The chain is built from TRBV11-2 and TRBJ1-6; unclear D gene. CDR3 size: 14 residues. The germline V and J ends were trimmed by 3 bases and 6 bases, with 9 bases remaining between them. Germline V gene data show CDR1 as SGHAT and CDR2 as FQNNGV. As DNA, the CDR3 is TGTGCCAGCAGCTTTAATAGGGCTAATTCACCCCTCCACTTT. This translates into CASSFNRANSPLHF.

The V and J genes are TRBV20-1 and TRBJ2-7, with 7 positions matching TRBD2. The ends lost 5 bases at V and 0 bases at J; junction bases unmatched: 7. The length of the CDR3 is 14 residues. Per germline, CDR1 DFQATT and CDR2 SNEGSKA (reference sequence). CDR3 nucleotide sequence: TGCAGTGCTTTGGCGGGAGTCAACTCCTACGAGCAGTACTTC. This encodes CSALAGVNSYEQYF.

This clonotype occurred a few times. The chain joins TRBV5-1 to TRBJ1-2; 7 bases agree with TRBD1. The CDR3 has 17 amino acids. The V segment lost 4 bases and the J segment 4 bases; nucleotides outside the gene matches: 16. Germline V gene data show CDR1 as SGHRS and CDR2 as YFSETQ. The CDR3 nucleotides read TGCGCCAGCAGCCCAGACAGGGACGGCTCGTTCACCTATGGCTACACCTTC. Translated, it gives CASSPDRDGSFTYGYTF.

The V gene is TRBV5-1, the J gene TRBJ2-7; TRBD2 aligns across 7 bases. Germline assignment: CDR1 SGHRS and CDR2 YFSETQ. V dropped 0 bases and J dropped 1; count of bases not matched to a gene: 7. The CDR3 is made up of 16 amino acids. The CDR3: CASSLASTSVSYEQYF. DNA for the CDR3: TGCGCCAGCAGCTTGGCCTCTACTAGCGTGTCCTACGAGCAGTACTTC.

This clonotype was counted only a few times. The chain joins TRBV7-2 to TRBJ2-7; 11 bases are shared with TRBD2. In germline, CDR1 is SGHTA, CDR2 FQGNSA. The CDR3 runs 17 residues. Trimming took 5 bases from V and 4 from J; bases not matched to a gene: 13. This CDR3 is CASSRNGGTSGLYEQYF. The CDR3 nucleotides are TGTGCCAGCAGCCGAAACGGGGGGACTAGCGGCCTATACGAGCAGTACTTC. Full variable domain (rest looked up from reference TRBV7-2 and TRBJ2-7): GAGVSQSPSNKVTEKGKDVELRCDPISGHTALYWYRQSLGQGLEFLIYFQGNSAPDKSGLPSDRFSAERTGGSVSTLTIQRTQQEDSAVYLCASSRNGGTSGLYEQYFGPGTRLTVT.

This clonotype was counted a few times. The chain uses TRBV20-1 and TRBJ2-7, with no clear D. Germline loops: CDR1 DFQATT, CDR2 SNEGSKA (reference sequence). The CDR3 extends over 13 amino acids. V dropped 6 bases and J dropped 3 bases, with 15 bases sitting between them. The CDR3 is CSAIGVNYYEQYF. CDR3 bases: TGCAGTGCCATCGGAGTAAACTACTACGAGCAGTACTTC.

In this sample, this clonotype turned up a few times. The gene calls are TRBV3-1 and TRBJ2-7; 7 nucleotides match TRBD2. Germline CDR1 and CDR2: LGHDT and YNNKEL (reference sequence). The junction had 6 bases not matched to a gene; V was cut back by 0 bases and J by 4 bases. The CDR3 has 15 residues. The CDR3 loop reads CASSQEGLGSYEQYF. The CDR3 DNA sequence: TGTGCCAGCAGCCAAGAAGGACTAGGGTCTTACGAGCAGTACTTC.

This clonotype was detected only a few times. The chain links TRBV11-2 to TRBJ2-7; D unresolved. Germline V gives CDR1 SGHAT, CDR2 FQNNGV. Trimming took off 5 bases at V and 3 bases at J, with 5 bases between the two ends. The CDR3 has 11 residues. The CDR3 DNA reads TGTGCCAGCAGCGACTTCTACGAGCAGTACTTC. Amino acid sequence: CASSDFYEQYF.

This clonotype came up a few times. The DNA of the CDR3 is TGCGCCAGCAGCTTTGCGGGGGGGACAGCCAAAGAAGCTTTCTTT. The encoded protein is CASSFAGGTAKEAFF. The V call is TRBV5-1, the J call TRBJ1-1; 7 bases are a match to TRBD1. The CDR3 length is 15 residues. Germline V lookup: CDR1 SGHRS, CDR2 YFSETQ. J was trimmed by 8 bases and V by 2 bases; bases with no gene match: 12.